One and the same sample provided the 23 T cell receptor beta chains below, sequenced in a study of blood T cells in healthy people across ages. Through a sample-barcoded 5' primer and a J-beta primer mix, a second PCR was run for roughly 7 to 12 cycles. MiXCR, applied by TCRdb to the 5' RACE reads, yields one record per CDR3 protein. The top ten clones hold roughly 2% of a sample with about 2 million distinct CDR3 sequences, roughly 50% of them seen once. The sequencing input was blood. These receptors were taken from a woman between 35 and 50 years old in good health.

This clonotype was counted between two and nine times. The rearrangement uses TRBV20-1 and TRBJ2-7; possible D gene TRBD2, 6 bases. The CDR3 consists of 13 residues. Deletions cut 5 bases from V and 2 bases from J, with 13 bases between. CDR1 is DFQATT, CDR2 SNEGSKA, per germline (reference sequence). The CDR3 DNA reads TGCAGTGCTCGGGGTAAGCGGGCCTACGAGCAGTACTTC. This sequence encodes CSARGKRAYEQYF.

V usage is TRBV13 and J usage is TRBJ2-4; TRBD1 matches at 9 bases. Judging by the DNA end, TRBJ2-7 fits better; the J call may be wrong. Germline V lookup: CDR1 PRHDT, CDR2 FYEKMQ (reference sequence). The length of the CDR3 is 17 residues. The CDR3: CASSLPAADRGSYEQYF. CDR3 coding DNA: TGTGCCAGCAGCTTACCCGCCGCGGACAGGGGATCCTACGAGCAGTACTTC.

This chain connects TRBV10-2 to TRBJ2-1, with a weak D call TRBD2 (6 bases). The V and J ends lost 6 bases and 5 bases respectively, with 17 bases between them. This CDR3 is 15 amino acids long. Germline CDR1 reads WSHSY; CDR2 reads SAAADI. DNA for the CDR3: TGCGCCAGCAGCACGGCCGCCGGGGGAAACAATGAGCAGTTCTTC. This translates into CASSTAAGGNNEQFF.

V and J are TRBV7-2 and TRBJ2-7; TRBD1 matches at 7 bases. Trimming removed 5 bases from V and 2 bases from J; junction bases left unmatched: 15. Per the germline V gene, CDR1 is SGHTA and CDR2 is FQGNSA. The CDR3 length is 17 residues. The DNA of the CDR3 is TGTGCCAGCAGCACCCGTAGGGGGCAGGGGCGACCCTACGAGCAGTACTTC. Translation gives CASSTRRGQGRPYEQYF.

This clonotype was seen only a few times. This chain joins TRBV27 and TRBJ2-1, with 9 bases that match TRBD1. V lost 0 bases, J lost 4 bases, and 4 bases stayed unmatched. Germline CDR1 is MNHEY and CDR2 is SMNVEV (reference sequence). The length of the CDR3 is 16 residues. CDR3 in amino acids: CASSLSGTGLYNEQFF. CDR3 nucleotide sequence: TGTGCCAGCAGTTTATCGGGGACAGGGTTGTACAATGAGCAGTTCTTC.

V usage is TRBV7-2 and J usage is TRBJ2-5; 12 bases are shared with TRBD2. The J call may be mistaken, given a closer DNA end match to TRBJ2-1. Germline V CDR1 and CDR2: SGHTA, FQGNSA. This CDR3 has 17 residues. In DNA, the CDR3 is TGTGCCAGCAGCTTCCCGGGACTAGCGGGCCTCCAAGAGACCCAGTTCTTC. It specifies CASSFPGLAGLQETQFF.

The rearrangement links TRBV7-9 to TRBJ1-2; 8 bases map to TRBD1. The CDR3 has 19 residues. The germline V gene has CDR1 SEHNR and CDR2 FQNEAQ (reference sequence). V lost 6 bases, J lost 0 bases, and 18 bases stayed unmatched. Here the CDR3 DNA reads TGTGCCAGCAGGGCTAGCCTCAACGGGACAGGACCATCTAACTATGGCTACACCTTC. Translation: CASRASLNGTGPSNYGYTF.

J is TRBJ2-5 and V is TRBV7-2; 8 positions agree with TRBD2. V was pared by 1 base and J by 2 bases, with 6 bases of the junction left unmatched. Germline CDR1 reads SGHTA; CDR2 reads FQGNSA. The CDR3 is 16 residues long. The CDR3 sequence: CASSLELAGLQETQYF. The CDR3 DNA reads TGTGCCAGCAGCTTAGAGTTAGCGGGGTTACAAGAGACCCAGTACTTC.

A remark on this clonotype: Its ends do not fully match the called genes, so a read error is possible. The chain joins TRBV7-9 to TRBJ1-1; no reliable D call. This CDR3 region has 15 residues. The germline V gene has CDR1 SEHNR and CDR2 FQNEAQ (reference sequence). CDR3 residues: CVSSLVGLMNTEAFF. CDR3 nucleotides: TGTGTCAGCAGCTTAGTTGGTTTGATGAACACTGAAGCTTTCTTT.

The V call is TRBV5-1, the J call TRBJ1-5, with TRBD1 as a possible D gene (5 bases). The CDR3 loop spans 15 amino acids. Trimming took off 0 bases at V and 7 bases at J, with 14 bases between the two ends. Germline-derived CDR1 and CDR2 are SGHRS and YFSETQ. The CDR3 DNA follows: TGCGCCAGCAGCTTGGCCTCCGGGGGTGAGCAGCCCCAGCATTTT. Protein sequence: CASSLASGGEQPQHF.

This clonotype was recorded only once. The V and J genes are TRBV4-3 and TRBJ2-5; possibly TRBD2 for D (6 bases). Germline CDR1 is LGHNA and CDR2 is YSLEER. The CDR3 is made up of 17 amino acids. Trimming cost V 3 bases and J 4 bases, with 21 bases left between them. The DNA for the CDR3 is TGCGCCAGCAGCCATCAGGGCGGCGCGGGATTGGTAGAGACCCAGTACTTC. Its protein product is CASSHQGGAGLVETQYF.

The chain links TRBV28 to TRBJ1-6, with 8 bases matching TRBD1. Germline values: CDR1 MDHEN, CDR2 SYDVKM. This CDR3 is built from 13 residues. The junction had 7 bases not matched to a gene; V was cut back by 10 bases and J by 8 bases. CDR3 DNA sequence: TGTGCCACCCAGGGGGCCTGGTATTCACCCCTCCACTTT. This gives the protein CATQGAWYSPLHF. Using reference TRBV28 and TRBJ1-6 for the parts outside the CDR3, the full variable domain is DVKVTQSSRYLVKRTGEKVFLECVQDMDHENMFWYRQDPGLGLRLIYFSYDVKMKEKGDIPEGYSVSREKKERFSLILESASTNQTSMYLCATQGAWYSPLHFGNGTRLTVT.

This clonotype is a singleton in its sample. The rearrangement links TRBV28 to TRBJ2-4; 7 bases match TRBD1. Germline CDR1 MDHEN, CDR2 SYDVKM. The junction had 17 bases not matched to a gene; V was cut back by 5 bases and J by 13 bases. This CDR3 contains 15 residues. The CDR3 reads CASSPSPGQSYGQYF. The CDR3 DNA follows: TGTGCCAGCAGTCCGTCTCCGGGACAGTCATACGGGCAGTACTTC. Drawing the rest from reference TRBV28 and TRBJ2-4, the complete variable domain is DVKVTQSSRYLVKRTGEKVFLECVQDMDHENMFWYRQDPGLGLRLIYFSYDVKMKEKGDIPEGYSVSREKKERFSLILESASTNQTSMYLCASSPSPGQSYGQYFGAGTRLSVL.

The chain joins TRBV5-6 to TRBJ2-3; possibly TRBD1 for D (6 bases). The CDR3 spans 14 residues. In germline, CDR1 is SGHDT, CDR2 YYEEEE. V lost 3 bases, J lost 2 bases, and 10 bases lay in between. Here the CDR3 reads CASSWDTITDTQYF. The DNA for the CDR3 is TGTGCCAGCAGCTGGGACACGATCACAGATACGCAGTATTTT.

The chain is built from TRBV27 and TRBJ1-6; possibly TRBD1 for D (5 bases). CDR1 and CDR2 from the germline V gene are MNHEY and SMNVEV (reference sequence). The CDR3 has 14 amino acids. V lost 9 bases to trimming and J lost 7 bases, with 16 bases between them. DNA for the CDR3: TGTGCCAGTTGGGACTCTCGAACGAATTCACCCCTCCACTTT. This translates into CASWDSRTNSPLHF.

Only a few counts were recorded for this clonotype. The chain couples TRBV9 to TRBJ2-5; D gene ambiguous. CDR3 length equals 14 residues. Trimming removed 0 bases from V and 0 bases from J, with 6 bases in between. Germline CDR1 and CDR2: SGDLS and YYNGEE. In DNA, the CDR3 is TGTGCCAGCAGCGTAGAGGCGGACCAAGAGACCCAGTACTTC. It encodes CASSVEADQETQYF.

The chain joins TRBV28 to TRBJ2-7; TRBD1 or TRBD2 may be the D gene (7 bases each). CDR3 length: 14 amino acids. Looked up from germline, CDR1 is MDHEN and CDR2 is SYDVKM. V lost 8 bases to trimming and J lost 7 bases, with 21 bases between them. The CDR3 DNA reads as TGTGCCAGCCGCAGGGGGGGGGCCTCAGAAGAGCAGTACTTC. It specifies CASRRGGASEEQYF.

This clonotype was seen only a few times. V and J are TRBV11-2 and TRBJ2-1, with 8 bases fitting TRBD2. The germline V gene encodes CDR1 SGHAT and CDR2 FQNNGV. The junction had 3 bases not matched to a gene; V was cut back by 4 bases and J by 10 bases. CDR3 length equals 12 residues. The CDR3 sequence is CASSWTSREQFF. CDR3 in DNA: TGTGCCAGCAGCTGGACTAGCCGAGAGCAGTTCTTC. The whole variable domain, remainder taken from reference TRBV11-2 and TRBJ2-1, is EAGVAQSPRYKIIEKRQSVAFWCNPISGHATLYWYQQILGQGPKLLIQFQNNGVVDDSQLPKDRFSAERLKGVDSTLKIQPAKLEDSAVYLCASSWTSREQFFGPGTRLTVL.

The CDR3 DNA sequence: TGTGCCAGCAGCCAAGCCCCGAGGACAGGGGGCTCCTACGAGCAGTACTTC. Translated, it gives CASSQAPRTGGSYEQYF. The V gene is TRBV4-2, the J gene TRBJ2-7, with 10 nucleotides matching TRBD1. The CDR3 has 17 residues. V lost 1 base, J lost 0 bases, and 6 bases stayed unmatched. Germline V CDR1 and CDR2: LGHNA, YNFKEQ.

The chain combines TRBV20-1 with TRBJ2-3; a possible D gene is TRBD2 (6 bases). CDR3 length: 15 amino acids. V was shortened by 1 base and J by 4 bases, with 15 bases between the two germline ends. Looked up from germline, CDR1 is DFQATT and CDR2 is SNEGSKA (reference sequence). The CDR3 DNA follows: TGCAGTGCTAGAGTTAGCGGTGGGGAACCAGATACGCAGTATTTT. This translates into CSARVSGGEPDTQYF.

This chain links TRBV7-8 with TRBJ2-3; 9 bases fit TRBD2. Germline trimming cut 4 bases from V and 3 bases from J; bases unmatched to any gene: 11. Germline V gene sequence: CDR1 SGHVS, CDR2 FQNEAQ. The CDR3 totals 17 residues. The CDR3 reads CASSSTGGGADTDTQYF. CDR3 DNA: TGTGCCAGCAGCTCGACTGGCGGGGGGGCCGATACAGATACGCAGTATTTT.

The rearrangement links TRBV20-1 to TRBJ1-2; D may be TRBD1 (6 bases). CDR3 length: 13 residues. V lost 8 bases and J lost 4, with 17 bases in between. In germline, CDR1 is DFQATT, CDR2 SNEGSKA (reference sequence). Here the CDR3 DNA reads TGCAGTACTATCGTTGGGGGCGTCTATGGCTACACCTTC. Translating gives CSTIVGGVYGYTF.

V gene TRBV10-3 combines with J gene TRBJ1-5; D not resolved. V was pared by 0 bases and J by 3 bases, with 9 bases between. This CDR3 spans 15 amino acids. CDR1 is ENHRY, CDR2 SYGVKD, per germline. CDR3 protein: CAISESRQLNQPQHF. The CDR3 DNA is TGTGCCATCAGTGAGTCGAGGCAGCTCAATCAGCCCCAGCATTTT.